This TCR beta chain was found in a study of technical replicates of blood from four donors. This CDR3 region has 14 residues. The V segment lost 6 bases and the J segment 1 base; nucleotides outside the gene matches: 2. CDR1 LNHDA and CDR2 SQIVND come from the germline V gene (reference sequence). Assay used: immunoSEQ multiplex PCR; TCRdb lists only in-frame clones, some missing. The sample has more than 70,000 clones; roughly 97% are singletons. The clonotype originates from a human donor in good health. The chain employs TRBV19 and TRBJ2-2; 7 bases are shared with TRBD1. The sample consisted of T cells isolated from PBMCs. The CDR3 DNA reads as TGTGCCAGTAGGGACAGGTTGAACACCGGGGAGCTGTTTTTT. This encodes CASRDRLNTGELFF.